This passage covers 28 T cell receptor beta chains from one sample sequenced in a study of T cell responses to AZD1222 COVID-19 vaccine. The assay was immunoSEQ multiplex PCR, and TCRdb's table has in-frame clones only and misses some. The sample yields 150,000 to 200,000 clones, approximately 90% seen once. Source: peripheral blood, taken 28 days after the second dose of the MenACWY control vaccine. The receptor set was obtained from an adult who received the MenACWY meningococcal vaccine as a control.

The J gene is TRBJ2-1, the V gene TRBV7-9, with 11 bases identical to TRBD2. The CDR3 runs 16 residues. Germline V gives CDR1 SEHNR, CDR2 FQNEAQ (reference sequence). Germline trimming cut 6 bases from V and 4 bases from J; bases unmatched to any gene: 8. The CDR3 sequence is CASRKGLADLYNEQFF. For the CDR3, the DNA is TGTGCCAGCAGAAAGGGACTAGCGGACCTATACAATGAGCAGTTCTTC.

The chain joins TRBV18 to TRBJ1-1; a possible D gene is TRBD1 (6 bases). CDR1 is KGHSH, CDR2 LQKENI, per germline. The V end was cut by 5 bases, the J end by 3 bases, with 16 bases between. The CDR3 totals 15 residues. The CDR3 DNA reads TGTGCCAGCTCATCACAGGGTCCCCCACACACTGAAGCTTTCTTT. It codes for CASSSQGPPHTEAFF.

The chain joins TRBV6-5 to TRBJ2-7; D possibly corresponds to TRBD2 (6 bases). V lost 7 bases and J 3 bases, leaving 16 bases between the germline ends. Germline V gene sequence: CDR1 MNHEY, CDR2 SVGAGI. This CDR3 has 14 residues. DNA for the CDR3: TGTGCCAGCACCCTGGGACGGGGGAGCTACGAGCAGTACTTC. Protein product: CASTLGRGSYEQYF.

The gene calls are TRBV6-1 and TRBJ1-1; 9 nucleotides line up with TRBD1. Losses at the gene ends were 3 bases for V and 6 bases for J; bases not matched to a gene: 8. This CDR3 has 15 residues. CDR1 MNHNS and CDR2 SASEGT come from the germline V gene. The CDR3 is CASSDQQGAHAEAFF. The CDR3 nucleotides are TGTGCCAGCAGTGACCAACAGGGGGCGCACGCTGAAGCTTTCTTT.

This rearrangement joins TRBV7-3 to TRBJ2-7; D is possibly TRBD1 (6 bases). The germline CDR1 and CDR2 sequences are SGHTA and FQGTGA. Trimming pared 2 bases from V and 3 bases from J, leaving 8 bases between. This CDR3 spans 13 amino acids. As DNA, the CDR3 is TGTGCCAGCAGCTTAGCACAGGGCTACGAGCAGTACTTC. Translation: CASSLAQGYEQYF.

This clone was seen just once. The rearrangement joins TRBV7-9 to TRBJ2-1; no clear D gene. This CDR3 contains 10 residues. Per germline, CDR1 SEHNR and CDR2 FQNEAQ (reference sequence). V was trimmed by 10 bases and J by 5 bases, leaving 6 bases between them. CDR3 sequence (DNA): TGTGCCACCGCTGACAATGAGCAGTTCTTC. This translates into CATADNEQFF.

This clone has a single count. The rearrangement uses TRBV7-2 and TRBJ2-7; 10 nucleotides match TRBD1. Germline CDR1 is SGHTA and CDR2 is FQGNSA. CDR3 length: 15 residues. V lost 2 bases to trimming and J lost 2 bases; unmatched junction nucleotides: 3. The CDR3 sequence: CASSLPGQGTYEQYF. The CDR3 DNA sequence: TGTGCCAGCAGCTTACCGGGACAGGGGACCTACGAGCAGTACTTC.

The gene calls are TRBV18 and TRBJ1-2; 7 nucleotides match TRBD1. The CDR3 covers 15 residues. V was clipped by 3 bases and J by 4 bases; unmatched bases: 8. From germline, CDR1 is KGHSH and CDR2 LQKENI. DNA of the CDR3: TGTGCCAGCTCACCGAGGGAGGGACAGCCCTATGGCTACACCTTC. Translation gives CASSPREGQPYGYTF.

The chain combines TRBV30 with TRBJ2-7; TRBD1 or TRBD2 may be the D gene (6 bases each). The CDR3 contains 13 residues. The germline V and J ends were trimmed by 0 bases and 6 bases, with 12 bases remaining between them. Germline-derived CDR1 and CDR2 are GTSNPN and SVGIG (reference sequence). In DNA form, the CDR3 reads TGTGCCTGGAGTGTCGGGGGCCCGGGCGAGCAGTACTTC. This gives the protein CAWSVGGPGEQYF.

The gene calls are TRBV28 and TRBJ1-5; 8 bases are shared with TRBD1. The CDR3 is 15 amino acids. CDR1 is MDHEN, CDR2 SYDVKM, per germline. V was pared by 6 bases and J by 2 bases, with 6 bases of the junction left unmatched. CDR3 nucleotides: TGTGCCAGCAGACCTAACAGGGGGGGCAATCAGCCCCAGCATTTT. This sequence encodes CASRPNRGGNQPQHF. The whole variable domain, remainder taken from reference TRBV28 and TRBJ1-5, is DVKVTQSSRYLVKRTGEKVFLECVQDMDHENMFWYRQDPGLGLRLIYFSYDVKMKEKGDIPEGYSVSREKKERFSLILESASTNQTSMYLCASRPNRGGNQPQHFGDGTRLSIL.

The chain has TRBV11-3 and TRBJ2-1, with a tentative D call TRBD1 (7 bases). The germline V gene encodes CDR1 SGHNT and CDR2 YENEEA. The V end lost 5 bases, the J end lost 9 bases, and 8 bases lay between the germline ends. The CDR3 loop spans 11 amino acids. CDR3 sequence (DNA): TGTGCCAGCAGCCAGGGGGGTGAGCAGTTCTTC. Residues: CASSQGGEQFF. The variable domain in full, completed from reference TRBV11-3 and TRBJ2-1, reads EAGVVQSPRYKIIEKKQPVAFWCNPISGHNTLYWYLQNLGQGPELLIRYENEEAVDDSQLPKDRFSAERLKGVDSTLKIQPAELGDSAVYLCASSQGGEQFFGPGTRLTVL.

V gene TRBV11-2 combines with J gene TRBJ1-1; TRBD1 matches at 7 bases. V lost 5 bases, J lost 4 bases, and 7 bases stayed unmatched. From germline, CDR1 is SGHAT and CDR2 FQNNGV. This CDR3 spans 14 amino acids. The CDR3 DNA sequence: TGTGCCAGCAGCCTGACGAGACAGGGCACTGAAGCTTTCTTT. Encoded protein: CASSLTRQGTEAFF.

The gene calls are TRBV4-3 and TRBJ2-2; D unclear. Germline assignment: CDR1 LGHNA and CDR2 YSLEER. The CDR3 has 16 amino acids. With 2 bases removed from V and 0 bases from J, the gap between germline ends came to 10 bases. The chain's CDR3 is CASSQNGGPNTGELFF. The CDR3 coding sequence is TGCGCCAGCAGCCAAAATGGTGGCCCGAACACCGGGGAGCTGTTTTTT.

The CDR3 DNA reads TGTGCCAGTAGCCCCGGGGGGTACACCGGGGAGCTGTTTTTT. As protein: CASSPGGYTGELFF. The gene calls are TRBV19 and TRBJ2-2; 7 bases are shared with TRBD2. The CDR3 spans 14 residues. CDR1 LNHDA and CDR2 SQIVND come from the germline V gene (reference sequence). Trimming at V came to 6 bases and at J to 3 bases, leaving 4 bases not matched to a gene. The full variable domain, its missing parts supplied by reference TRBV19 and TRBJ2-2, is DGGITQSPKYLFRKEGQNVTLSCEQNLNHDAMYWYRQDPGQGLRLIYYSQIVNDFQKGDIAEGYSVSREKKESFPLTVTSAQKNPTAFYLCASSPGGYTGELFFGEGSRLTVL.

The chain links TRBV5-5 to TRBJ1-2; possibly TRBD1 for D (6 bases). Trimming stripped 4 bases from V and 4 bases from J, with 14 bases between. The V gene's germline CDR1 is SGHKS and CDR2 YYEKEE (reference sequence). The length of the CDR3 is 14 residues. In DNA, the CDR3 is TGTGCCAGCAGCCTAACAGGGAGGGCCTATGGCTACACCTTC. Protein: CASSLTGRAYGYTF.

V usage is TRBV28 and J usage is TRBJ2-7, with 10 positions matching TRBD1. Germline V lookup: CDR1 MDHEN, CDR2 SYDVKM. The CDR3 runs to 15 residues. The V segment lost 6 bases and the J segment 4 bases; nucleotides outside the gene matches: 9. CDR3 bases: TGTGCCAGCAGCTCCTCGGGACAGGGGATTTACGAGCAGTACTTC. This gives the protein CASSSSGQGIYEQYF.

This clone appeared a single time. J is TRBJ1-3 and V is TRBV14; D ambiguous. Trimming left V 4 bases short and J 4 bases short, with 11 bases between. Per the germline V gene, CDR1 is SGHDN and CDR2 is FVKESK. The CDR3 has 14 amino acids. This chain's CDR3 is CASSPAQAGNTIYF. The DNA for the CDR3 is TGTGCCAGCAGCCCAGCACAAGCAGGAAACACCATATATTTT.

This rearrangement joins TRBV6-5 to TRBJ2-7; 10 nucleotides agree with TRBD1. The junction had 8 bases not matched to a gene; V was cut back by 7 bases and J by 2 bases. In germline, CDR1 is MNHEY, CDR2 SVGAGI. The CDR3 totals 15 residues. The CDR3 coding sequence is TGTGCCAGCACTCTAAGGGGGACAGGGGCCTACGAGCAGTACTTC. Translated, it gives CASTLRGTGAYEQYF.

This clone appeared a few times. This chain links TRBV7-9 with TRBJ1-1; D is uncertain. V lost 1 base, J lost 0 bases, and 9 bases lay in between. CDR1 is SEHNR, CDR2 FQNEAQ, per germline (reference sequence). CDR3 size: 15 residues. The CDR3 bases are TGTGCCAGCAGCTTAGTTGGCAGCTTGAACACTGAAGCTTTCTTT. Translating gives CASSLVGSLNTEAFF. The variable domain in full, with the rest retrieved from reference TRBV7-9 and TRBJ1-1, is DTGVSQNPRHKITKRGQNVTFRCDPISEHNRLYWYRQTLGQGPEFLTYFQNEAQLEKSRLLSDRFSAERPKGSFSTLEIQRTEQGDSAMYLCASSLVGSLNTEAFFGQGTRLTVV.

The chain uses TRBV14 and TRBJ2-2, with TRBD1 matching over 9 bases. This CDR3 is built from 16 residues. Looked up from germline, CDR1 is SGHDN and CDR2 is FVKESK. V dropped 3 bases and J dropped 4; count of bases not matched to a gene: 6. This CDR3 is CASSQEGQGPTGELFF. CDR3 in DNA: TGTGCCAGCAGCCAGGAGGGACAGGGCCCCACCGGGGAGCTGTTTTTT.

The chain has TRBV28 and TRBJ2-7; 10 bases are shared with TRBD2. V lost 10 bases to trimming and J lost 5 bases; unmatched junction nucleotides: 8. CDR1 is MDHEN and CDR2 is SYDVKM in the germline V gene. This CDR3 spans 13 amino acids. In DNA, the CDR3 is TGTGCCACCAGCGGGAGGGGGGTGGACGAGCAGTACTTC. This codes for CATSGRGVDEQYF.

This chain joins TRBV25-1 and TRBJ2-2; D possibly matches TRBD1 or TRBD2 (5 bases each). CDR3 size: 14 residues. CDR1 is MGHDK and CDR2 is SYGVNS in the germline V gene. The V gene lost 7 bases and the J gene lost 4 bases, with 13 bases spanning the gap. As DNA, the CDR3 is TGTGCCAGCAATTACGGGGCGGGCACCGGGGAGCTGTTTTTT. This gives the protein CASNYGAGTGELFF.

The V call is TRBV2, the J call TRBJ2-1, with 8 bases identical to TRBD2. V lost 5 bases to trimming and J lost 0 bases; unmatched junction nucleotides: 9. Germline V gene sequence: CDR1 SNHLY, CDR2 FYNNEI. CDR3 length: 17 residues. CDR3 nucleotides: TGTGCCAGCAGTCCCTCGGGCGGGAGGAGCTCCTACAATGAGCAGTTCTTC. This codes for CASSPSGGRSSYNEQFF.

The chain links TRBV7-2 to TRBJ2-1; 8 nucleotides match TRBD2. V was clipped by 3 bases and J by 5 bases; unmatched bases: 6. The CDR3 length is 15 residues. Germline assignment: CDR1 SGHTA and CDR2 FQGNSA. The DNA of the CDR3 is TGTGCCAGCAGCTTCTTGGGACTAGGTGACAATGAGCAGTTCTTC. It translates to CASSFLGLGDNEQFF.

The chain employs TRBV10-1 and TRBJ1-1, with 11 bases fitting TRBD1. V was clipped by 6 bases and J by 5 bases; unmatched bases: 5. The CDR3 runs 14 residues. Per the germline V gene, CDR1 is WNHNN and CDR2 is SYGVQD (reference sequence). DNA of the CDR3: TGCGCCAGCAGCCCCGGACAGGGGGCAACTGAAGCTTTCTTT. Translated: CASSPGQGATEAFF.

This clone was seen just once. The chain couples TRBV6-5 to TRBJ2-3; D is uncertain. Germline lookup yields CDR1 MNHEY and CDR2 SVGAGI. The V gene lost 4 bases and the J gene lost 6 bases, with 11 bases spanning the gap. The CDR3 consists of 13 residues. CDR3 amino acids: CASSLDRRDTQYF. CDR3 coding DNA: TGTGCCAGCAGTTTAGACCGACGGGATACGCAGTATTTT.

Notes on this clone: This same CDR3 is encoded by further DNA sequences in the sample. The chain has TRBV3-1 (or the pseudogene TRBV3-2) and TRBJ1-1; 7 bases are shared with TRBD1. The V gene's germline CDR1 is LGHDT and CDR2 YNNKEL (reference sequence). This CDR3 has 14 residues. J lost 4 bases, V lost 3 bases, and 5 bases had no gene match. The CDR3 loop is CASSQQGVGTEAFF. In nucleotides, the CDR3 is TGTGCCAGCAGCCAGCAGGGGGTGGGCACTGAAGCTTTCTTT.

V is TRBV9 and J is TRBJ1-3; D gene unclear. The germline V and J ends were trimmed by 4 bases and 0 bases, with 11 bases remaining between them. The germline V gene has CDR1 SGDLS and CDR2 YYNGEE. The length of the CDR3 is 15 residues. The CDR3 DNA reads TGTGCCAGCAGCCGAGCAACGGACTCTGGAAACACCATATATTTT. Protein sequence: CASSRATDSGNTIYF.